The 10 T cell receptor beta chains given below trace back to one sample, sequenced in a study of cytomegalovirus exposure and HLA in healthy donors. The PCR contained 60 Vbeta and 13 Jbeta primers. The repertoire was sequenced with immunoSEQ multiplex PCR; TCRdb's copy has only in-frame clones and lacks some. The sample lists about 140,000 clones; just under 85% were seen once. The material sequenced was PBMCs. All receptors derive from a man younger than 40 in good health and CMV-seropositive.

The J gene is TRBJ2-1, the V gene TRBV7-9; 8 bases are shared with TRBD2. Germline CDR1 SEHNR, CDR2 FQNEAQ (reference sequence). The CDR3 contains 15 residues. V shed 0 bases and J 2 bases; nucleotides not matched to a gene: 0. CDR3 sequence (DNA): TGTGCCAGCAGCTTAGCGCGGGGGGCCTACAATGAGCAGTTCTTC. Translation: CASSLARGAYNEQFF. The full variable domain, its missing parts supplied by reference TRBV7-9 and TRBJ2-1, is DTGVSQNPRHKITKRGQNVTFRCDPISEHNRLYWYRQTLGQGPEFLTYFQNEAQLEKSRLLSDRFSAERPKGSFSTLEIQRTEQGDSAMYLCASSLARGAYNEQFFGPGTRLTVL.

The chain combines TRBV5-1 with TRBJ2-7, with 8 bases aligning to TRBD1. The CDR3 spans 14 residues. V shed 4 bases, J shed 2 bases, and the junction held 5 bases outside the gene matches. Germline V lookup: CDR1 SGHRS, CDR2 YFSETQ. DNA for the CDR3: TGCGCCAGCAGCACCGGGACAGGCCCCTACGAGCAGTACTTC. Its protein is CASSTGTGPYEQYF.

The chain combines TRBV4-2 with TRBJ2-7; maybe TRBD2 (6 bases). Trimming left V 1 base short and J 2 bases short, with 18 bases between. The length of the CDR3 is 17 residues. Germline V lookup: CDR1 LGHNA, CDR2 YNFKEQ. Here the CDR3 reads CASSQGVSGVLPYEQYF. In DNA form, the CDR3 reads TGTGCCAGCAGCCAAGGGGTTTCGGGGGTATTACCCTACGAGCAGTACTTC.

The rearrangement uses TRBV7-9 and TRBJ1-1, with TRBD1 as a possible D gene (6 bases). There are 16 residues in the CDR3. V was trimmed by 5 bases and J by 0 bases, leaving 16 bases between them. CDR1 SEHNR and CDR2 FQNEAQ come from the germline V gene (reference sequence). The CDR3 spells CASSPDRRFMNTEAFF. In DNA, the CDR3 is TGTGCCAGCAGCCCTGACAGGCGATTCATGAACACTGAAGCTTTCTTT.

Details on this clone: Sequence at one end of the junction differs from germline and may be a read error. The V gene is TRBV28, the J gene TRBJ1-2, with no clear D. There are 15 residues in the CDR3. Germline CDR1 MDHEN, CDR2 SYDVKM. This CDR3 is CASSSSQAPNYGYTF. CDR3 DNA: TGTGCCAGCAGTTCATCGCAGGCCCCTAATTATGGCTACACCTTC.

This chain connects TRBV7-2 to TRBJ1-3; 9 bases agree with TRBD1. V lost 3 bases, J lost 0 bases, and 6 bases stayed unmatched. From germline, CDR1 is SGHTA and CDR2 FQGNSA. The CDR3 runs 17 residues. CDR3 region: CASSFAGTGFSGNTIYF. DNA for the CDR3: TGTGCCAGCAGCTTCGCCGGGACAGGGTTCTCTGGAAACACCATATATTTT.

The V call is TRBV4-1, the J call TRBJ2-3; TRBD2 agrees at 11 bases. This CDR3 is built from 17 residues. Germline V gene lookup returns CDR1 MGHRA and CDR2 YSYEKL. J lost 3 bases, V lost 3 bases, and 8 bases had no gene match. The CDR3 bases are TGCGCCAGCAGCCAGATAAAGGGACTAGCGGCGACAGATACGCAGTATTTT. This sequence encodes CASSQIKGLAATDTQYF.

This clone was counted a single time. The V gene is TRBV9, the J gene TRBJ1-6; tentative D call: TRBD1 (6 bases). The CDR3 is 18 amino acids. Germline CDR1 SGDLS, CDR2 YYNGEE. V dropped 4 bases and J dropped 10 bases, with 27 bases sitting between them. The CDR3 sequence is CASSPHRQARREGSPLHF. The CDR3 nucleotides read TGTGCCAGCAGCCCCCACCGACAGGCCCGTAGAGAAGGATCACCCCTCCACTTT.

The chain links TRBV5-4 to TRBJ2-1; the match to TRBD2 covers 9 bases. This CDR3 is built from 17 residues. Losses at the gene ends were 1 base for V and 8 bases for J; bases not matched to a gene: 13. Germline CDR1 reads SGHNT; CDR2 reads YYREEE (reference sequence). The CDR3 reads CASSLLSLAGSMDEQFF. CDR3 bases: TGTGCCAGCAGCTTGCTCTCCCTAGCGGGAAGTATGGATGAGCAGTTCTTC.

The CDR3 nucleotides read TGTGCCAGTACCCCTCGGACCGGGGGGGGGACAGGGCATTCACCCCTCCACTTT. This gives the protein CASTPRTGGGTGHSPLHF. The rearrangement uses TRBV19 and TRBJ1-6, with 9 bases aligning to TRBD1. V lost 7 bases to trimming and J lost 8 bases; unmatched junction nucleotides: 18. CDR1 is LNHDA and CDR2 is SQIVND in the germline V gene (reference sequence). CDR3 length: 18 amino acids.